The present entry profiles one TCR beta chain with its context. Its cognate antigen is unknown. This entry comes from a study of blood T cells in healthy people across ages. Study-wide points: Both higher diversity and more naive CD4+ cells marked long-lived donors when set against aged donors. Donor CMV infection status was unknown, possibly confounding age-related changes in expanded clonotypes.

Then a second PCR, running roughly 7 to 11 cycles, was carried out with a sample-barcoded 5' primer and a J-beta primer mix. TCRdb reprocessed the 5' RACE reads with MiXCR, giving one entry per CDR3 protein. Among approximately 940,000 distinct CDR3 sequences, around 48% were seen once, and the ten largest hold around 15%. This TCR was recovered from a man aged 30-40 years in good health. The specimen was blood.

Here the CDR3 DNA reads TGTGCCAGCAGTTTCGTGGGGTCAGCTACAGATACGCAGTATTTT. Translation gives CASSFVGSATDTQYF. The chain recombines TRBV28 with TRBJ2-3; D unclear. CDR1 and CDR2 (germline): MDHEN, SYDVKM. CDR3 length: 15 amino acids. Trimming took 3 bases from V and 3 from J, leaving 13 bases between them.